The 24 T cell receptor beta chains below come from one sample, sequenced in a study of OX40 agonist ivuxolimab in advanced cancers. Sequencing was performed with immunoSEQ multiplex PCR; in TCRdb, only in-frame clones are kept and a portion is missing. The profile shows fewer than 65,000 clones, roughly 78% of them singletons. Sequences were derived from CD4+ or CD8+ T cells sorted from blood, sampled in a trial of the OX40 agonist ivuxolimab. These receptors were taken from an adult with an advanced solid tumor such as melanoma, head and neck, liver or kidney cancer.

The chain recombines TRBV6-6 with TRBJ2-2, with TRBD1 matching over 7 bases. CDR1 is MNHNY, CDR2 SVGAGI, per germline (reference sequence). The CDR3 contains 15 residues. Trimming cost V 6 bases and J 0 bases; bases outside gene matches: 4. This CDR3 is CASRRTGANTGELFF. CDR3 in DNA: TGTGCCAGCAGGCGGACAGGAGCGAACACCGGGGAGCTGTTTTTT.

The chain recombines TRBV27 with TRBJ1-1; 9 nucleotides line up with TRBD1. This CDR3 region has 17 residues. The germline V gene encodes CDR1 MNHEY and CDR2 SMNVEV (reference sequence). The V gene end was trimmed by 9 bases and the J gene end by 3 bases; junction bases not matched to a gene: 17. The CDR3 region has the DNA TGTGCCAGTAATAGGATGTACAGGGGGCTGAGGTACACTGAAGCTTTCTTT. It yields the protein CASNRMYRGLRYTEAFF.

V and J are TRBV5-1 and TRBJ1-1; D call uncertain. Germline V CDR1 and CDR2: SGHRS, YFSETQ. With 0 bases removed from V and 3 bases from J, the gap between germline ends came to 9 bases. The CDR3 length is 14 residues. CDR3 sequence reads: CASSLEPGDTEAFF. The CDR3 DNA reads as TGCGCCAGCAGCTTGGAGCCTGGGGACACTGAAGCTTTCTTT.

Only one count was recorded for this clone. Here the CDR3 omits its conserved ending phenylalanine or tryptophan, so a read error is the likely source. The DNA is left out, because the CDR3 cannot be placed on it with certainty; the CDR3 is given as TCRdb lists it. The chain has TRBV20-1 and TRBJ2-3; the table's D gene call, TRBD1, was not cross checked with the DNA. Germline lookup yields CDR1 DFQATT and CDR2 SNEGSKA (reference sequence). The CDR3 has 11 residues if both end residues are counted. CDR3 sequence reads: CSARVGDRALS.

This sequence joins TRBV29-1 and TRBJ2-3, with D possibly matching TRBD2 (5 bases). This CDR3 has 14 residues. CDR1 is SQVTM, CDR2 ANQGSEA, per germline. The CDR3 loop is CTVMLAGNTDTQYF. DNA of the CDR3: TGCACCGTAATGTTGGCGGGTAACACAGATACGCAGTATTTT.

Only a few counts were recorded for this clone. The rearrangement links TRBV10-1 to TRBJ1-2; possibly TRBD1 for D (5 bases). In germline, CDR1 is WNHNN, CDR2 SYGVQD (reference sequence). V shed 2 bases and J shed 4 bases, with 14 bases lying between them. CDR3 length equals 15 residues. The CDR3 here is CASSEDSLGGYGYTF. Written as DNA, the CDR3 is TGCGCCAGCAGTGAGGACAGCTTGGGGGGCTATGGCTACACCTTC.

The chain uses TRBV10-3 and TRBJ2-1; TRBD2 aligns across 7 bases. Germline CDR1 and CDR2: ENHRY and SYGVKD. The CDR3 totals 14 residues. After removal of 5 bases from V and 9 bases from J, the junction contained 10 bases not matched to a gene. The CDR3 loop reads CAISPRVAGSEQFF. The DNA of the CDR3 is TGTGCCATCAGTCCTCGAGTAGCGGGTAGTGAGCAGTTCTTC.

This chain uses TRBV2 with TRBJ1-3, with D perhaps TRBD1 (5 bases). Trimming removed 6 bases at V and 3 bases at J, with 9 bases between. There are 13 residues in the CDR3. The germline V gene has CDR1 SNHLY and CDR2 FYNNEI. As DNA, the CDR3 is TGTGCCAGCAGCCGGGGGTTTGGAAACACCATATATTTT. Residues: CASSRGFGNTIYF.

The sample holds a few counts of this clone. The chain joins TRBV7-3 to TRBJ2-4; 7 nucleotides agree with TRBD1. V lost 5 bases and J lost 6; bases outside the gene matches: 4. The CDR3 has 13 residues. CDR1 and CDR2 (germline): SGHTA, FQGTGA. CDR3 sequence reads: CASSRDSGNIQYF. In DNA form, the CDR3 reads TGTGCCAGCAGCCGGGACAGTGGAAACATTCAGTACTTC.

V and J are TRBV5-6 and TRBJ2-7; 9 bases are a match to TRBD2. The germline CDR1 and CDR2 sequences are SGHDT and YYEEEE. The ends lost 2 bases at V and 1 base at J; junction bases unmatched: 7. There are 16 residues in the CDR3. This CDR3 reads CASSLGPSGGSYEQYF. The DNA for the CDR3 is TGTGCCAGCAGCTTAGGCCCCAGCGGGGGGTCCTACGAGCAGTACTTC.

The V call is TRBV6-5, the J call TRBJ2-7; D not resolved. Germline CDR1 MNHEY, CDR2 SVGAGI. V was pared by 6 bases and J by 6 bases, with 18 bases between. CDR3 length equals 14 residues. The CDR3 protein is CASSRGRELSEQYF. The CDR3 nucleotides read TGTGCCAGCAGCCGCGGTAGGGAACTAAGCGAGCAGTACTTC.

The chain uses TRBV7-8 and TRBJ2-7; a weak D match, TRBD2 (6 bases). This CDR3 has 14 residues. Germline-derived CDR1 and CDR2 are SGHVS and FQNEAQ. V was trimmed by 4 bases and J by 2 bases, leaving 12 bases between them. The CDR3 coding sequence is TGTGCCAGCAGCTGGAATAGCGGAACCTACGAGCAGTACTTC. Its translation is CASSWNSGTYEQYF. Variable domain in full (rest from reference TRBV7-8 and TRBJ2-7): GAGVSQSPRYKVAKRGQDVALRCDPISGHVSLFWYQQALGQGPEFLTYFQNEAQLDKSGLPSDRFFAERPEGSVSTLKIQRTQQEDSAVYLCASSWNSGTYEQYFGPGTRLTVT.

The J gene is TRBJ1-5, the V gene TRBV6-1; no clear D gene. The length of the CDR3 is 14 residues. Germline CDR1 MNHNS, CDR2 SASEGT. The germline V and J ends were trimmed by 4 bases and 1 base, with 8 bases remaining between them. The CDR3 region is CASSGQRSNQPQHF. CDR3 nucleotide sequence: TGTGCCAGCAGTGGGCAGAGGAGCAATCAGCCCCAGCATTTT.

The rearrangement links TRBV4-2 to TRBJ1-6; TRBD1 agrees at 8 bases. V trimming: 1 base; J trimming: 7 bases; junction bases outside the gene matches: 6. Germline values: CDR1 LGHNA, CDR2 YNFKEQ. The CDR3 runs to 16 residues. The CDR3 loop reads CASSQGNDRGNSPLHF. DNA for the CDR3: TGTGCCAGCAGCCAAGGAAATGACAGGGGCAATTCACCCCTCCACTTT.

CDR3 region: CASSLGTGARETQYF. The CDR3 DNA reads as TGTGCCAGCAGCTTAGGGACGGGGGCGCGGGAGACCCAGTACTTC. The J gene is TRBJ2-5, the V gene TRBV7-2; D tentatively reads TRBD1 or TRBD2 (6 bases each). Germline V gene data show CDR1 as SGHTA and CDR2 as FQGNSA. The V end was cut by 1 base, the J end by 5 bases, with 14 bases between. The CDR3 consists of 15 residues.

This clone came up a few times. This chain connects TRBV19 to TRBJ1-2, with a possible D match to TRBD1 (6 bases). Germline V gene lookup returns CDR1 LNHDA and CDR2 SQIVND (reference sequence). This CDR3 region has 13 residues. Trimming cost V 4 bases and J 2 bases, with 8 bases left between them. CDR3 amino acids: CASSTQGNYGYTF. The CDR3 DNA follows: TGTGCCAGTAGTACACAGGGCAACTATGGCTACACCTTC.

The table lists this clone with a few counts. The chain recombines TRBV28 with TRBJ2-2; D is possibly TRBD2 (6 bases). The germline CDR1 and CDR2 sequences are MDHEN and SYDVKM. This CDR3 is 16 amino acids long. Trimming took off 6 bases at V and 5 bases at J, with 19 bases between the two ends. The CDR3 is CASSTRRLLATGELFF. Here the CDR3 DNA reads TGTGCCAGCAGCACTCGACGGTTGCTAGCGACCGGGGAGCTGTTTTTT.

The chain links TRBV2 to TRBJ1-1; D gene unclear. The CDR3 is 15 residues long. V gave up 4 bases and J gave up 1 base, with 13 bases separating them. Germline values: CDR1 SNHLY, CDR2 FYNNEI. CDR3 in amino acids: CASSAGMARNTEAFF. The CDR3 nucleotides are TGTGCCAGCAGTGCGGGGATGGCCCGGAACACTGAAGCTTTCTTT. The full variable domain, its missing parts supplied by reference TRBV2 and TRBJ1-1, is EPEVTQTPSHQVTQMGQEVILRCVPISNHLYFYWYRQILGQKVEFLVSFYNNEISEKSEIFDDQFSVERPDGSNFTLKIRSTKLEDSAMYFCASSAGMARNTEAFFGQGTRLTVV.

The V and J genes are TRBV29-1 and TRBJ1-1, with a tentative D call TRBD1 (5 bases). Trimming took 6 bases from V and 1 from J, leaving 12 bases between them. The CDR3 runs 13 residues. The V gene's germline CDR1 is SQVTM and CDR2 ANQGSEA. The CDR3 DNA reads TGCAGCGTGAAGGGGTTTCAGAACACTGAAGCTTTCTTT. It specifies CSVKGFQNTEAFF.

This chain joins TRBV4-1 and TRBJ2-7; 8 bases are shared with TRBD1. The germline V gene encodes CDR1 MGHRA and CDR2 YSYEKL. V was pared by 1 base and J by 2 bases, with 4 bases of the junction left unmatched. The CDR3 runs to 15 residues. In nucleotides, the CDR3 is TGCGCCAGCAGCCAAGGGGGACAGGAAACCTACGAGCAGTACTTC. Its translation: CASSQGGQETYEQYF.

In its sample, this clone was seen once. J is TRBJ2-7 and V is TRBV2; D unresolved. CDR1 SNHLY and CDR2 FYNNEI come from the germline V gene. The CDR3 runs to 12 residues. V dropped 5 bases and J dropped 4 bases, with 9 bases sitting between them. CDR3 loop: CASSRAGYEQYF. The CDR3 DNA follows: TGTGCCAGCAGTCGAGCAGGTTACGAGCAGTACTTC.

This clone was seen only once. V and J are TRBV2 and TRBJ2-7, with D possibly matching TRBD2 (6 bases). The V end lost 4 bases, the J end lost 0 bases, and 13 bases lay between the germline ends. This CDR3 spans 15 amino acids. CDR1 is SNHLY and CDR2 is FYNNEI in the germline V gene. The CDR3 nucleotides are TGTGCCAGCAGTGGTCTCGCGGGGAGCTCCTACGAGCAGTACTTC. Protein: CASSGLAGSSYEQYF. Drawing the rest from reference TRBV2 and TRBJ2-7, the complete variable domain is EPEVTQTPSHQVTQMGQEVILRCVPISNHLYFYWYRQILGQKVEFLVSFYNNEISEKSEIFDDQFSVERPDGSNFTLKIRSTKLEDSAMYFCASSGLAGSSYEQYFGPGTRLTVT.

The CDR3 reads CASSLVWSSSYEQYF. DNA of the CDR3: TGCGCCAGCAGCTTGGTCTGGTCGAGCTCCTACGAGCAGTACTTC. The J gene is TRBJ2-7, the V gene TRBV5-1; D not resolved. V shed 0 bases and J shed 0 bases, with 10 bases lying between them. The CDR3 length is 15 residues. CDR1 is SGHRS, CDR2 YFSETQ, per germline.

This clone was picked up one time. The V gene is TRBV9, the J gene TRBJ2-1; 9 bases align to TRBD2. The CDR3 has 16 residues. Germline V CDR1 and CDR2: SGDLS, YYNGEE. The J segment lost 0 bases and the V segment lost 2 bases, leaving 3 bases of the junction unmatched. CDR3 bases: TGTGCCAGCAGCGTCCTTAGCGGGAGCTCCTACAATGAGCAGTTCTTC. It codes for CASSVLSGSSYNEQFF.